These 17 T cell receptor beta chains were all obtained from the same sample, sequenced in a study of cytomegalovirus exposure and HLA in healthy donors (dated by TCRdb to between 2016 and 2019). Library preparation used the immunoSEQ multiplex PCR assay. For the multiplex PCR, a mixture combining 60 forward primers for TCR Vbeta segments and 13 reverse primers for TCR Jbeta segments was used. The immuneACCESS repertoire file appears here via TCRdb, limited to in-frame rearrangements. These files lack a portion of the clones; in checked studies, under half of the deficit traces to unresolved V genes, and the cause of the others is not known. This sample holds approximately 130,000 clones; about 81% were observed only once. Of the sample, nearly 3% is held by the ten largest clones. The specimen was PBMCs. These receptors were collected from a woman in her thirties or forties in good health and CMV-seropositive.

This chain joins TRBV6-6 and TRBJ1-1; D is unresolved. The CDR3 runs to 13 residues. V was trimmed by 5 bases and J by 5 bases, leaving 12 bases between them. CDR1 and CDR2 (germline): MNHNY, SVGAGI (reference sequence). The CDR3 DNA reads TGTGCCAGCAGTAACACCCGAGGAACTGAAGCTTTCTTT. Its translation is CASSNTRGTEAFF.

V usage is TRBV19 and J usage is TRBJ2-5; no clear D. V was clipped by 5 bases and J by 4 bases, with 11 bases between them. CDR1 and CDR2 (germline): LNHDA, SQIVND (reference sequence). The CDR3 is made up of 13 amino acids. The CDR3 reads CASSGRATETQYF. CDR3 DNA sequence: TGTGCCAGTAGTGGTCGCGCAACAGAGACCCAGTACTTC.

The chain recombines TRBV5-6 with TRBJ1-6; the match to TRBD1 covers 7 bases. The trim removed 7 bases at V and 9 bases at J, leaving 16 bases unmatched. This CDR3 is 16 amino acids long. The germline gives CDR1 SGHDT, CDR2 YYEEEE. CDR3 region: CASLRQGGQGVSPLHF. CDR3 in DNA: TGTGCCAGCCTCAGACAGGGTGGTCAGGGAGTTTCACCCCTCCACTTT.

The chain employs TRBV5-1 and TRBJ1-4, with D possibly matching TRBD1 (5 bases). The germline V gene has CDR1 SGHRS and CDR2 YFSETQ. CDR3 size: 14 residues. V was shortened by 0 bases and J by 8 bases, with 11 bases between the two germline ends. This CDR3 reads CASSLGRVGEKLFF. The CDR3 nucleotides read TGCGCCAGCAGCTTGGGCAGGGTGGGCGAAAAACTGTTTTTT. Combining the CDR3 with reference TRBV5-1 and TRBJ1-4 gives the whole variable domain KAGVTQTPRYLIKTRGQQVTLSCSPISGHRSVSWYQQTPGQGLQFLFEYFSETQRNKGNFPGRFSGRQFSNSRSEMNVSTLELGDSALYLCASSLGRVGEKLFFGSGTQLSVL.

CDR3 sequence reads: CSAQAGSGTRAKNIQYF. The CDR3 bases are TGCAGCGCCCAAGCGGGGTCGGGGACCAGAGCCAAAAACATTCAGTACTTC. V gene TRBV29-1 combines with J gene TRBJ2-4; 7 bases fit TRBD2. Germline trimming cut 7 bases from V and 0 bases from J; bases unmatched to any gene: 15. Germline loops: CDR1 SQVTM, CDR2 ANQGSEA. CDR3 length equals 17 residues.

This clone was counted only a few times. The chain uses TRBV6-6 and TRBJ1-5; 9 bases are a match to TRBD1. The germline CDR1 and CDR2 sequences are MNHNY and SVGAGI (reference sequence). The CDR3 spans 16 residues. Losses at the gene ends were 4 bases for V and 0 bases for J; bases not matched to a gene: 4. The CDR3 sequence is CASSLGTGLSNQPQHF. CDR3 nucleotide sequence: TGTGCCAGCAGTTTAGGGACAGGGCTTAGCAATCAGCCCCAGCATTTT.

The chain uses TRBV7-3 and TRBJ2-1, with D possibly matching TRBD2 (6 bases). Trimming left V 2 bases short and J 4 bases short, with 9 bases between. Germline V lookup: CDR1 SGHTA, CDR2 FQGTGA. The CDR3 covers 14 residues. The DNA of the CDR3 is TGTGCCAGCAGCTTACTAGCGAAGTACAATGAGCAGTTCTTC. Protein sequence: CASSLLAKYNEQFF.

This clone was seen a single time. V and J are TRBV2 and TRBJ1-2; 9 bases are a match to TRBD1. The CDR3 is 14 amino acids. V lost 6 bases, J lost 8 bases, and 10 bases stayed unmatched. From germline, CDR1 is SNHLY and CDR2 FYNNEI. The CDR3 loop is CASSYNRGREGYTF. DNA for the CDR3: TGTGCCAGCAGCTATAACAGGGGGCGAGAGGGCTACACCTTC.

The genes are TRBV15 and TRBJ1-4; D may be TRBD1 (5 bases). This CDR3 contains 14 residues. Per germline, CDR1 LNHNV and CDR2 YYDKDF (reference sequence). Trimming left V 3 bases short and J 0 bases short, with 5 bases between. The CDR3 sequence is CATSSRATNEKLFF. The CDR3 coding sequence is TGTGCCACCAGCAGCAGGGCAACTAATGAAAAACTGTTTTTT.

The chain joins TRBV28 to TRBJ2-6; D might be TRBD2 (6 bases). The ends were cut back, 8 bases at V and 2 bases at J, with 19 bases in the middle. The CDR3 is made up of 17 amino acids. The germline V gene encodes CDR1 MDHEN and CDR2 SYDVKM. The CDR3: CASLTAAGGAGANVLTF. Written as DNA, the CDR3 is TGTGCCAGCCTTACAGCTGCCGGGGGAGCTGGGGCCAACGTCCTGACTTTC.

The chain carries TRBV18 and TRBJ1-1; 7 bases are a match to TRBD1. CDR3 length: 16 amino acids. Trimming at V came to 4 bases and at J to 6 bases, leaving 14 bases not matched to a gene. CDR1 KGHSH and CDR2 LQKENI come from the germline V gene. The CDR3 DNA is TGTGCCAGCTCACTATCGTTGACAGGGTACGGCTCTGAAGCTTTCTTT. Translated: CASSLSLTGYGSEAFF. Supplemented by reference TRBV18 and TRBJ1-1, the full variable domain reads NAGVMQNPRHLVRRRGQEARLRCSPMKGHSHVYWYRQLPEEGLKFMVYLQKENIIDESGMPKERFSAEFPKEGPSILRIQQVVRGDSAAYFCASSLSLTGYGSEAFFGQGTRLTVV.

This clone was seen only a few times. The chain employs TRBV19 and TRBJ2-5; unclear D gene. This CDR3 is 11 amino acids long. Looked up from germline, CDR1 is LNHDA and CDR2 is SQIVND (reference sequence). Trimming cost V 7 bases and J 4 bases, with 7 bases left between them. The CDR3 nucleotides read TGTGCCAGTACTAGTTCAGAGACCCAGTACTTC. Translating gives CASTSSETQYF.

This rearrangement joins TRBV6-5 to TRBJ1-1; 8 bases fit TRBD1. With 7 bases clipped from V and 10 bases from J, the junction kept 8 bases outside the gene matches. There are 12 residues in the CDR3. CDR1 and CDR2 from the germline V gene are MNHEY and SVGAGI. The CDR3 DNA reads TGTGCCAGCAATCACCAGGGGGCAGGAGCTTTCTTT. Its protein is CASNHQGAGAFF.

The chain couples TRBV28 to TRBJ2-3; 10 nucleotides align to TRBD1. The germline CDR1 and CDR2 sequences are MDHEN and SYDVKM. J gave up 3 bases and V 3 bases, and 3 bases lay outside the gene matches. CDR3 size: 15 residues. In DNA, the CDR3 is TGTGCCAGCAGTTTCCCGGACAGGGGGACAGATACGCAGTATTTT. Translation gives CASSFPDRGTDTQYF.

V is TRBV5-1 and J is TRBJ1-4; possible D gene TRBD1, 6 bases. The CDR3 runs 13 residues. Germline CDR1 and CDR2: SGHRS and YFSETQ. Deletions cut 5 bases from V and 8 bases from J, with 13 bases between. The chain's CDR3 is CASRSRGREKLFF. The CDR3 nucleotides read TGCGCCAGCAGAAGCAGGGGACGAGAAAAACTGTTTTTT.

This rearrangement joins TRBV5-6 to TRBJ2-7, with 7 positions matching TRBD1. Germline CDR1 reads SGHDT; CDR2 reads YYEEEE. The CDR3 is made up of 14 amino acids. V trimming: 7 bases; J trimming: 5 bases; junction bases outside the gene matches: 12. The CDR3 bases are TGTGCCAGCCAAGCGACAGGGAATTTCCACGAGCAGTACTTC. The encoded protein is CASQATGNFHEQYF.

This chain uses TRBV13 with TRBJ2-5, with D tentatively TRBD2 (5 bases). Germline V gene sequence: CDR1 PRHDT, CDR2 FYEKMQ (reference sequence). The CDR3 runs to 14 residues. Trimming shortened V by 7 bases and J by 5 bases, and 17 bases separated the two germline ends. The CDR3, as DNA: TGTGCCAGCACCAAAAGAGGGCTCTCCGAGACCCAGTACTTC. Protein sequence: CASTKRGLSETQYF. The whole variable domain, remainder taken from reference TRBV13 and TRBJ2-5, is AAGVIQSPRHLIKEKRETATLKCYPIPRHDTVYWYQQGPGQDPQFLISFYEKMQSDKGSIPDRFSAQQFSDYHSELNMSSLELGDSALYFCASTKRGLSETQYFGPGTRLLVL.